The 20 T cell receptor beta chains below all came from one sample that was sequenced in a study of blood T cell repertoires in COVID-19. The protocol was immunoSEQ multiplex PCR, while the TCRdb copy is restricted to in-frame clones and leaves out a portion. The sample carries approximately 170,000 clones, around four fifths recorded once. Sequencing was performed on peripheral blood. These receptor sequences come from a woman in her 70s with COVID-19, enrolled during active disease.

The chain joins TRBV7-9 to TRBJ2-1; TRBD1 agrees at 11 bases. With 0 bases clipped from V and 6 bases from J, the junction kept 1 base outside the gene matches. This CDR3 comprises 15 residues. Germline CDR1 is SEHNR and CDR2 is FQNEAQ (reference sequence). As DNA, the CDR3 is TGTGCCAGCAGCTTAGCGGGACAGGGGGTCAATGAGCAGTTCTTC. The encoded protein is CASSLAGQGVNEQFF. Combining the CDR3 with reference TRBV7-9 and TRBJ2-1 gives the whole variable domain DTGVSQNPRHKITKRGQNVTFRCDPISEHNRLYWYRQTLGQGPEFLTYFQNEAQLEKSRLLSDRFSAERPKGSFSTLEIQRTEQGDSAMYLCASSLAGQGVNEQFFGPGTRLTVL.

The chain has TRBV5-1 and TRBJ2-5; TRBD2 matches 14 bases. This CDR3 spans 18 amino acids. The ends lost 4 bases at V and 5 bases at J; junction bases unmatched: 13. Germline-derived CDR1 and CDR2 are SGHRS and YFSETQ. CDR3 sequence (DNA): TGCGCCAGCAGCCCGGCTGGTGGGACTAGCGGGGGTATGGAGACCCAGTACTTC. Protein product: CASSPAGGTSGGMETQYF.

The chain couples TRBV30 to TRBJ1-2, with TRBD1 as a possible D gene (6 bases). This CDR3 has 14 amino acids. Trimming took 2 bases from V and 4 from J, leaving 14 bases between them. Germline V gene sequence: CDR1 GTSNPN, CDR2 SVGIG (reference sequence). CDR3 region: CAWSWRGGAYGYTF. In DNA, the CDR3 is TGTGCCTGGAGTTGGAGGGGGGGCGCCTATGGCTACACCTTC.

The chain's CDR3 is CASSLQAIDTQYF. CDR3 nucleotides: TGTGCCAGCAGCTTACAGGCAATCGATACGCAGTATTTT. V is TRBV7-2 and J is TRBJ2-3; D gene ambiguous. Deletions cut 2 bases from V and 6 bases from J, with 9 bases between. Germline CDR1 reads SGHTA; CDR2 reads FQGNSA. This CDR3 contains 13 residues. Full variable domain (missing parts from reference TRBV7-2 and TRBJ2-3): GAGVSQSPSNKVTEKGKDVELRCDPISGHTALYWYRQSLGQGLEFLIYFQGNSAPDKSGLPSDRFSAERTGGSVSTLTIQRTQQEDSAVYLCASSLQAIDTQYFGPGTRLTVL.

In its sample, this clone was seen a few times. The rearrangement joins TRBV18 to TRBJ2-7; D is perhaps TRBD1 (6 bases). Germline-derived CDR1 and CDR2 are KGHSH and LQKENI. The CDR3 is 13 residues long. Trimming shortened V by 2 bases and J by 6 bases, and 11 bases separated the two germline ends. The CDR3: CASSPSAGVEQYF. Written as DNA, the CDR3 is TGTGCCAGCTCACCAAGCGCAGGGGTCGAGCAGTACTTC.

The rearrangement uses TRBV6-4 and TRBJ2-2; 7 bases map to TRBD1. Germline CDR1 is MRHNA and CDR2 is SNTAGT. This CDR3 region has 15 residues. V dropped 6 bases and J dropped 2; count of bases not matched to a gene: 6. The CDR3 nucleotides are TGTGCCAGCAGCAGGGACAGAGTAAACACCGGGGAGCTGTTTTTT. Protein product: CASSRDRVNTGELFF.

The V gene is TRBV7-2, the J gene TRBJ1-5; 8 nucleotides agree with TRBD1. This CDR3 is built from 13 residues. The V gene's germline CDR1 is SGHTA and CDR2 FQGNSA. V gave up 4 bases and J gave up 6 bases; unmatched junction bases: 2. The CDR3 coding sequence is TGTGCCAGCAGCTCCGGACAGGGTCAGCCCCAGCATTTT. The encoded protein is CASSSGQGQPQHF.

This sequence joins TRBV27 and TRBJ2-3, with 11 bases identical to TRBD2. With 2 bases clipped from V and 4 bases from J, the junction kept 5 bases outside the gene matches. This CDR3 region has 16 residues. Germline loops: CDR1 MNHEY, CDR2 SMNVEV (reference sequence). As DNA, the CDR3 is TGTGCCAGCAGTTTACGGGTTAGCGGGGGGGCAGATACGCAGTATTTT. Translated, it gives CASSLRVSGGADTQYF.

V usage is TRBV28 and J usage is TRBJ1-3; D is unresolved. From germline, CDR1 is MDHEN and CDR2 SYDVKM. The V end lost 6 bases, the J end lost 0 bases, and 9 bases lay between the germline ends. The CDR3 is 14 amino acids. In DNA, the CDR3 is TGTGCCAGCAGCTTAATCAGCTCTGGAAACACCATATATTTT. Residues: CASSLISSGNTIYF. Based on the CDR3 plus reference TRBV28 and TRBJ1-3, the full variable domain is DVKVTQSSRYLVKRTGEKVFLECVQDMDHENMFWYRQDPGLGLRLIYFSYDVKMKEKGDIPEGYSVSREKKERFSLILESASTNQTSMYLCASSLISSGNTIYFGEGSWLTVV.

Turning to this clone: Other DNA variants within this sample encode the same CDR3. The DNA for the CDR3 is TGTGCCAGCAGCTTAGGACAGAACACTGAAGCTTTCTTT. Translated: CASSLGQNTEAFF. V and J are TRBV7-9 and TRBJ1-1; D unresolved. Germline values: CDR1 SEHNR, CDR2 FQNEAQ (reference sequence). V was cut by 1 base and J by 1 base, with 4 bases left in between. The CDR3 runs to 13 residues.

The V gene is TRBV19, the J gene TRBJ1-5, with a tentative D call TRBD1 (6 bases). The germline gives CDR1 LNHDA, CDR2 SQIVND (reference sequence). V lost 5 bases and J lost 0, with 17 bases in between. This CDR3 contains 17 residues. CDR3 nucleotides: TGTGCCAGTAGTTCGGACAGAAGAGCCCCTAGCAATCAGCCCCAGCATTTT. This sequence encodes CASSSDRRAPSNQPQHF. Combining the CDR3 with reference TRBV19 and TRBJ1-5 gives the whole variable domain DGGITQSPKYLFRKEGQNVTLSCEQNLNHDAMYWYRQDPGQGLRLIYYSQIVNDFQKGDIAEGYSVSREKKESFPLTVTSAQKNPTAFYLCASSSDRRAPSNQPQHFGDGTRLSIL.

There are a few counts of this clone. The rearrangement joins TRBV6-4 to TRBJ1-5; D not certain. The V end was cut by 4 bases, the J end by 4 bases, with 20 bases between. The CDR3 has 17 residues. In germline, CDR1 is MRHNA, CDR2 SNTAGT. CDR3 coding DNA: TGTGCCAGCAGTGGGGCAGGCACCTCCCGCGAAAATCAGCCCCAGCATTTT. Encoded protein: CASSGAGTSRENQPQHF.

CDR3 in DNA: TGTGCCAGCAGAGACGGGAAGCTCATGAACACTGAAGCTTTCTTT. Translating gives CASRDGKLMNTEAFF. V gene TRBV11-3 combines with J gene TRBJ1-1, with D unresolved. The germline gives CDR1 SGHNT, CDR2 YENEEA. The CDR3 sequence is 15 residues long. V dropped 6 bases and J dropped 0 bases, with 14 bases sitting between them.

V usage is TRBV30 and J usage is TRBJ2-1; D might be TRBD1 (6 bases). This CDR3 is 13 amino acids long. The germline gives CDR1 GTSNPN, CDR2 SVGIG (reference sequence). CDR3 bases: TGTGGCCTGAGGGGGTCATCGGGCAATGAGCAGTTCTTC. Protein product: CGLRGSSGNEQFF. The complete variable domain, with remaining parts taken from reference TRBV30 and TRBJ2-1, reads SQTIHQWPATLVQPVGSPLSLECTVEGTSNPNLYWYRQAAGRGLQLLFYSVGIGQISSEVPQNLSASRPQDRQFILSSKKLLLSDSGFYLCGLRGSSGNEQFFGPGTRLTVL.

In this sample, this clone turned up once. The V and J genes are TRBV30 and TRBJ2-3; no definite D call. Trimming shortened V by 5 bases and J by 6 bases, and 15 bases separated the two germline ends. Germline lookup yields CDR1 GTSNPN and CDR2 SVGIG (reference sequence). This CDR3 is built from 13 residues. The CDR3 DNA reads as TGTGCCTGGCTAGGCCCCTCGTCGGATACGCAGTATTTT. Its protein is CAWLGPSSDTQYF.

The rearrangement links TRBV20-1 to TRBJ2-7; TRBD1 matches 8 bases. The germline CDR1 and CDR2 sequences are DFQATT and SNEGSKA (reference sequence). The trim removed 3 bases at V and 0 bases at J, leaving 7 bases unmatched. The CDR3 totals 15 residues. The CDR3 spells CSASRRDRSSYEQYV. CDR3 nucleotide sequence: TGCAGTGCTAGTCGCCGGGACAGGAGCTCCTACGAGCAGTACGTC.

This sequence joins TRBV6-5 and TRBJ2-1, with TRBD1 matching over 9 bases. The V segment lost 0 bases and the J segment 10 bases; nucleotides outside the gene matches: 4. The CDR3 loop spans 14 amino acids. Germline V gene data show CDR1 as MNHEY and CDR2 as SVGAGI. Here the CDR3 reads CASSYSGTGKEQFF. CDR3 nucleotide sequence: TGTGCCAGCAGTTACTCCGGGACAGGGAAGGAGCAGTTCTTC.

V usage is TRBV27 and J usage is TRBJ1-5, with 7 positions matching TRBD1. From germline, CDR1 is MNHEY and CDR2 SMNVEV (reference sequence). The CDR3 is 15 residues long. The V segment lost 6 bases and the J segment 1 base; nucleotides outside the gene matches: 6. The CDR3 DNA follows: TGTGCCAGCAGAGTGGACAGGCTGAGCAATCAGCCCCAGCATTTT. Its translation: CASRVDRLSNQPQHF.

The chain is built from TRBV7-6 and TRBJ1-4; D is possibly TRBD1 (6 bases). Trimming pared 2 bases from V and 8 bases from J, leaving 15 bases between. Germline V gene lookup returns CDR1 SGHVS and CDR2 FNYEAQ. The CDR3 sequence is 15 residues long. CDR3 nucleotides: TGTGCCAGCAGCTTATCGTGGGGGCGCGAAGAAAAACTGTTTTTT. It encodes CASSLSWGREEKLFF.

The chain couples TRBV7-2 to TRBJ2-2, with TRBD1 identical over 10 bases. The ends lost 6 bases at V and 6 bases at J; junction bases unmatched: 7. Per the germline V gene, CDR1 is SGHTA and CDR2 is FQGNSA. The CDR3 has 15 residues. The CDR3 here is CASRATGGWAGELFF. CDR3 coding DNA: TGTGCCAGCAGGGCGACAGGGGGCTGGGCCGGGGAGCTGTTTTTT.